A single sample gave rise to the 23 T cell receptor beta chains below, sequenced in a study of blood T cell repertoires in COVID-19. Assay used: immunoSEQ multiplex PCR; TCRdb lists only in-frame clones, some missing. The repertoire holds approximately 200,000 clones, with 85% as singletons. The sample consisted of PBMCs or T cells enriched from blood (not recorded which). These receptors were taken from a man aged 40-49 years who had recovered from COVID-19.

J is TRBJ1-2 and V is TRBV28; D gene uncertain. The germline V and J ends were trimmed by 1 base and 4 bases, with 10 bases remaining between them. Germline CDR1 and CDR2: MDHEN and SYDVKM. The CDR3 sequence is 14 residues long. The CDR3 sequence: CASSLSGDSYGYTF. The CDR3 DNA follows: TGTGCCAGCAGTTTATCCGGGGATTCCTATGGCTACACCTTC.

This clone occurred a few times. V is TRBV29-1 and J is TRBJ2-7, with D possibly matching TRBD1 (6 bases). This CDR3 is built from 13 residues. V lost 3 bases, J lost 2 bases, and 11 bases lay in between. The germline V gene encodes CDR1 SQVTM and CDR2 ANQGSEA. The CDR3 sequence is CSVDTGSTYEQYF. CDR3 nucleotides: TGCAGCGTTGACACAGGGAGTACCTACGAGCAGTACTTC.

The chain carries TRBV11-2 and TRBJ1-1, with D possibly being TRBD1 (5 bases). The CDR3 has 14 amino acids. Trimming pared 5 bases from V and 3 bases from J, leaving 13 bases between. Germline-derived CDR1 and CDR2 are SGHAT and FQNNGV. The CDR3 DNA is TGTGCCAGCAGCCCGAGGCCAGGGTACACTGAAGCTTTCTTT. Amino acid sequence: CASSPRPGYTEAFF.

This clone was detected once. Written as DNA, the CDR3 is TGTGCCAGCAGCGAGAGGGGGACAGGGCCCCATCGCGAGCAGTACTTC. It encodes CASSERGTGPHREQYF. This chain links TRBV11-3 with TRBJ2-7; TRBD1 aligns across 9 bases. Looked up from germline, CDR1 is SGHNT and CDR2 is YENEEA. This CDR3 comprises 16 residues. The junction had 14 bases not matched to a gene; V was cut back by 5 bases and J by 6 bases.

This clone was found once. The rearrangement uses TRBV6-5 and TRBJ2-5, with 8 bases matching TRBD1. V was pared by 11 bases and J by 0 bases, with 5 bases of the junction left unmatched. CDR1 and CDR2 from the germline V gene are MNHEY and SVGAGI. The CDR3 is made up of 13 amino acids. In nucleotides, the CDR3 is TGTGCCTCCGAGGACAGGGACCAAGAGACCCAGTACTTC. Its protein product is CASEDRDQETQYF.

The genes are TRBV28 and TRBJ2-3; 8 positions match TRBD2. This CDR3 region has 12 residues. From germline, CDR1 is MDHEN and CDR2 SYDVKM. V lost 5 bases to trimming and J lost 5 bases; unmatched junction nucleotides: 0. The CDR3 reads CASSLAGDTQYF. CDR3 DNA sequence: TGTGCCAGCAGTCTAGCGGGAGATACGCAGTATTTT. Supplemented by reference TRBV28 and TRBJ2-3, the full variable domain reads DVKVTQSSRYLVKRTGEKVFLECVQDMDHENMFWYRQDPGLGLRLIYFSYDVKMKEKGDIPEGYSVSREKKERFSLILESASTNQTSMYLCASSLAGDTQYFGPGTRLTVL.

This clone was observed a few times. This chain joins TRBV4-1 and TRBJ2-7; D may be TRBD2 (5 bases). Germline V gene data show CDR1 as MGHRA and CDR2 as YSYEKL. Between the trimmed V and J ends, which lost 0 bases and 3 bases, there was a span of 9 bases. The length of the CDR3 is 14 residues. The CDR3, as DNA: TGCGCCAGCAGCCAAGAGGCACTAGGCTACGAGCAGTACTTC. Translation: CASSQEALGYEQYF.

This CDR3 is CASSVQGDSYNSPLHF. The CDR3 DNA is TGTGCCAGCAGCGTACAGGGGGATTCCTATAATTCACCCCTCCACTTT. The rearrangement joins TRBV5-5 to TRBJ1-6, with 8 bases fitting TRBD1. The CDR3 totals 16 residues. Looked up from germline, CDR1 is SGHKS and CDR2 is YYEKEE (reference sequence). J gave up 1 base and V 4 bases, and 4 bases lay outside the gene matches.

This sequence joins TRBV18 and TRBJ1-4; 7 bases map to TRBD1. The germline gives CDR1 KGHSH, CDR2 LQKENI. CDR3 length: 16 residues. V dropped 4 bases and J dropped 0; count of bases not matched to a gene: 5. The CDR3 spells CASSRQGTPTNEKLFF. For the CDR3, the DNA is TGTGCCAGCTCACGACAGGGAACCCCAACTAATGAAAAACTGTTTTTT.

V is TRBV6-5 and J is TRBJ2-3; D is ambiguous. V lost 2 bases to trimming and J lost 11 bases, with 8 bases between them. CDR3 size: 11 residues. The germline V gene has CDR1 MNHEY and CDR2 SVGAGI. DNA for the CDR3: TGTGCCAGCAGTTACCACAGTCGGCAGTATTTT. This translates into CASSYHSRQYF.

This chain connects TRBV28 to TRBJ2-1, with TRBD2 as a possible D gene (5 bases). Germline V gene sequence: CDR1 MDHEN, CDR2 SYDVKM. The germline V and J ends were trimmed by 2 bases and 6 bases, with 11 bases remaining between them. This CDR3 spans 14 amino acids. The CDR3 sequence is CASSLGLAGNEQFF. Written as DNA, the CDR3 is TGTGCCAGCAGTTTAGGGCTAGCAGGCAATGAGCAGTTCTTC.

CDR3 region: CASSLRSDYNEQFF. CDR3 sequence (DNA): TGTGCCAGCAGCTTACGGTCTGACTACAATGAGCAGTTCTTC. The V call is TRBV11-1, the J call TRBJ2-1; no definite D call. CDR1 is SGHAT, CDR2 FQDESV, per germline (reference sequence). The CDR3 is made up of 14 amino acids. Between the trimmed V and J ends, which lost 2 bases and 3 bases, there was a span of 8 bases.

The rearrangement joins TRBV4-3 to TRBJ2-2; 12 nucleotides match TRBD1. Per the germline V gene, CDR1 is LGHNA and CDR2 is YSLEER. Trimming at V came to 4 bases and at J to 7 bases, leaving 4 bases not matched to a gene. This CDR3 is 15 amino acids long. CDR3 residues: CASSPGQGANGELFF. CDR3 in DNA: TGCGCCAGCAGCCCGGGACAGGGGGCGAACGGGGAGCTGTTTTTT.

The chain carries TRBV6-2 or TRBV6-3 and TRBJ2-7, with 15 bases identical to TRBD2. Germline V gene lookup returns CDR1 MNHEY and CDR2 SVGEGT. The CDR3 contains 20 residues. V was clipped by 5 bases and J by 2 bases; unmatched bases: 16. This chain's CDR3 is CASSTQRTSGRAEKTYEQYF. The CDR3 DNA follows: TGTGCCAGCAGTACCCAACGGACTAGCGGGAGGGCCGAGAAGACCTACGAGCAGTACTTC.

The chain is built from TRBV24-1 and TRBJ2-1; D perhaps matches TRBD2 (6 bases). Trimming shortened V by 0 bases and J by 5 bases, and 19 bases separated the two germline ends. The germline gives CDR1 KGHDR, CDR2 SFDVKD. CDR3 length equals 18 residues. The CDR3 protein is CATSDLKGSGGNHNEQFF. CDR3 sequence (DNA): TGTGCCACCAGTGATTTGAAGGGCTCTGGGGGGAACCACAATGAGCAGTTCTTC.

The rearrangement uses TRBV7-9 and TRBJ1-1, with D possibly TRBD1 on 5 matching bases. Trimming left V 5 bases short and J 2 bases short, with 15 bases between. This CDR3 is 15 amino acids long. CDR1 is SEHNR, CDR2 FQNEAQ, per germline (reference sequence). The CDR3 sequence: CASSTAGDGNTEAFF. The CDR3 DNA reads TGTGCCAGCAGCACAGCGGGGGACGGCAACACTGAAGCTTTCTTT.

The chain joins TRBV30 to TRBJ2-1; D possibly corresponds to TRBD2 (6 bases). V was cut by 3 bases and J by 6 bases, with 18 bases left in between. Germline assignment: CDR1 GTSNPN and CDR2 SVGIG (reference sequence). The CDR3 has 15 residues. The CDR3 bases are TGTGCCTGGAGCACTGCCGGGACTTTGGGCAATGAGCAGTTCTTC. Protein product: CAWSTAGTLGNEQFF. Combining the CDR3 with reference TRBV30 and TRBJ2-1 gives the whole variable domain SQTIHQWPATLVQPVGSPLSLECTVEGTSNPNLYWYRQAAGRGLQLLFYSVGIGQISSEVPQNLSASRPQDRQFILSSKKLLLSDSGFYLCAWSTAGTLGNEQFFGPGTRLTVL.

V gene TRBV19 combines with J gene TRBJ2-7, with a possible D match to TRBD2 (6 bases). CDR1 is LNHDA, CDR2 SQIVND, per germline (reference sequence). V gave up 3 bases and J gave up 0 bases, with 9 bases separating them. The CDR3 covers 14 residues. CDR3 bases: TGTGCCAGTAGTATCGGGCGGGACTCCTACGAGCAGTACTTC. As protein: CASSIGRDSYEQYF. The variable domain in full, completed from reference TRBV19 and TRBJ2-7, reads DGGITQSPKYLFRKEGQNVTLSCEQNLNHDAMYWYRQDPGQGLRLIYYSQIVNDFQKGDIAEGYSVSREKKESFPLTVTSAQKNPTAFYLCASSIGRDSYEQYFGPGTRLTVT.

The chain has TRBV28 and TRBJ1-2, with D uncertain. The CDR3 has 13 amino acids. Per germline, CDR1 MDHEN and CDR2 SYDVKM. The V gene lost 5 bases and the J gene lost 3 bases, with 10 bases spanning the gap. CDR3 sequence reads: CASSPQTHYGYTF. CDR3 sequence (DNA): TGTGCCAGCAGTCCACAGACGCACTATGGCTACACCTTC.

The J gene is TRBJ2-7, the V gene TRBV6-5; TRBD2 agrees at 9 bases. The V gene's germline CDR1 is MNHEY and CDR2 SVGAGI. Losses at the gene ends were 5 bases for V and 2 bases for J; bases not matched to a gene: 4. CDR3 length: 14 residues. The DNA for the CDR3 is TGTGCCAGCAGTCCAAGCGGGAGGACCTACGAGCAGTACTTC. Amino acid sequence: CASSPSGRTYEQYF.

Written as DNA, the CDR3 is TGTGCCATAGCGCTAGAACAGGGGAGCTCCTACAATGAGCAGTTCTTC. Encoded protein: CAIALEQGSSYNEQFF. The genes are TRBV7-8 and TRBJ2-1; 7 positions agree with TRBD1. Trimming at V came to 10 bases and at J to 0 bases, leaving 12 bases not matched to a gene. Germline V gives CDR1 SGHVS, CDR2 FQNEAQ. This CDR3 spans 16 amino acids.

This chain connects TRBV7-2 to TRBJ1-5; D not certain. Trimming took 1 base from V and 4 from J, leaving 5 bases between them. Germline V lookup: CDR1 SGHTA, CDR2 FQGNSA. This CDR3 contains 13 residues. The CDR3 nucleotides read TGTGCCAGCAGCTTAGATAGAAATCAGCCCCAGCATTTT. Amino acids: CASSLDRNQPQHF.

The chain recombines TRBV6-1 with TRBJ1-5, with no clear D. Trimming cost V 2 bases and J 7 bases, with 15 bases left between them. Germline assignment: CDR1 MNHNS and CDR2 SASEGT. The CDR3 extends over 15 amino acids. The CDR3 loop is CASSETQDSRQPQHF. Written as DNA, the CDR3 is TGTGCCAGCAGTGAAACCCAAGATTCTCGGCAGCCCCAGCATTTT.